These 27 T cell receptor beta chains came from one sample sequenced in a study of cytomegalovirus exposure and HLA in healthy donors. PCR was performed using 60 Vbeta and 13 Jbeta primers. Measured with immunoSEQ multiplex PCR; TCRdb has only the in-frame clones, and not every one. The sample holds some 140,000 clones, over 60% seen once. Sequences were obtained from PBMCs. These receptors originate from a male donor in good health and CMV-seropositive.

V and J are TRBV19 and TRBJ2-7; TRBD1 matches 7 bases. CDR3 length: 17 residues. V was clipped by 3 bases and J by 0 bases; unmatched bases: 11. Germline loops: CDR1 LNHDA, CDR2 SQIVND (reference sequence). As DNA, the CDR3 is TGTGCCAGTAGTATTGCCCTGGGACAGTTCTTCTCCTACGAGCAGTACTTC. It is translated as CASSIALGQFFSYEQYF.

Here the CDR3 reads CASSLDTPSLYEQYF. The DNA of the CDR3 is TGCGCCAGCAGCTTGGACACCCCCTCTTTGTACGAGCAGTACTTC. The gene calls are TRBV5-1 and TRBJ2-7; D uncertain. CDR1 and CDR2 from the germline V gene are SGHRS and YFSETQ. This CDR3 region has 15 residues. V shed 0 bases and J shed 4 bases, with 14 bases lying between them.

The chain links TRBV10-3 to TRBJ1-4; 10 nucleotides agree with TRBD1. Losses at the gene ends were 6 bases for V and 5 bases for J; bases not matched to a gene: 0. The germline V gene has CDR1 ENHRY and CDR2 SYGVKD. CDR3 length: 13 residues. In DNA form, the CDR3 reads TGTGCCATCAGGGGACAGGGGAATGAAAAACTGTTTTTT. The encoded protein is CAIRGQGNEKLFF.

This clone showed up just a few times. This chain joins TRBV6-5 and TRBJ1-1, with D possibly TRBD1 on 6 matching bases. Trimming pared 6 bases from V and 0 bases from J, leaving 11 bases between. CDR3 length: 14 amino acids. Looked up from germline, CDR1 is MNHEY and CDR2 is SVGAGI. DNA of the CDR3: TGTGCCAGCAGGACCGGGACATTGAACACTGAAGCTTTCTTT. This translates into CASRTGTLNTEAFF.

This chain connects TRBV7-8 to TRBJ1-1; possible D gene TRBD1, 6 bases. The ends were cut back, 3 bases at V and 6 bases at J, with 8 bases in the middle. This CDR3 region has 12 residues. Germline-derived CDR1 and CDR2 are SGHVS and FQNEAQ. CDR3 DNA sequence: TGTGCCAGCAGCTTTAGGGGGTCTGAAGCTTTCTTT. Translating it yields CASSFRGSEAFF.

This clone showed up just a few times. This chain connects TRBV18 to TRBJ1-6; D is undetermined. V was clipped by 3 bases and J by 10 bases, with 16 bases between them. The CDR3 is 15 residues long. Germline values: CDR1 KGHSH, CDR2 LQKENI. The CDR3 DNA reads TGTGCCAGCTCACCTGGATTGATTCTGGGCTCACCCCTCCACTTT. This encodes CASSPGLILGSPLHF.

This clone was detected only once. The chain recombines TRBV5-6 with TRBJ2-7; 10 bases map to TRBD1. Losses at the gene ends were 4 bases for V and 4 bases for J; bases not matched to a gene: 8. The germline CDR1 and CDR2 sequences are SGHDT and YYEEEE. This CDR3 region has 15 residues. DNA for the CDR3: TGTGCCAGCAGCCCGACCGGGACAGGGGAGTACGAGCAGTACTTC. This codes for CASSPTGTGEYEQYF.

This clone has a single count. V is TRBV2 and J is TRBJ2-1; 7 nucleotides match TRBD2. Germline CDR1 reads SNHLY; CDR2 reads FYNNEI. V trimming: 5 bases; J trimming: 1 base; junction bases outside the gene matches: 2. The CDR3 runs 14 residues. The CDR3 DNA reads TGTGCCAGCAGTAGCGGGATGTCCTACAATGAGCAGTTCTTC. Translated, it gives CASSSGMSYNEQFF.

The J gene is TRBJ2-5, the V gene TRBV5-1; the match to TRBD2 covers 9 bases. Germline assignment: CDR1 SGHRS and CDR2 YFSETQ. V was clipped by 4 bases and J by 7 bases; unmatched bases: 14. This CDR3 spans 16 amino acids. Here the CDR3 DNA reads TGCGCCAGCAGCCCTGCTAGCGGGACTTTAGGCGTGACCCAGTACTTC. Protein product: CASSPASGTLGVTQYF.

This chain links TRBV6-5 with TRBJ2-1; D is perhaps TRBD1 (5 bases). Germline loops: CDR1 MNHEY, CDR2 SVGAGI. Trimming removed 4 bases at V and 8 bases at J, with 18 bases between. The CDR3 is 15 residues long. The CDR3 nucleotides read TGTGCCAGCAGTTCCCGGACATTTCCCAGCTATGAGCAGTTCTTC. This gives the protein CASSSRTFPSYEQFF.

This clone showed up just a few times. V usage is TRBV6-5 and J usage is TRBJ2-3, with 8 bases that match TRBD2. The CDR3 runs 15 residues. Trimming cost V 2 bases and J 6 bases; bases outside gene matches: 7. Germline-derived CDR1 and CDR2 are MNHEY and SVGAGI. The CDR3 DNA follows: TGTGCCAGCAGTTACGGAGCGGGAGTTGGGGATACGCAGTATTTT. Encoded protein: CASSYGAGVGDTQYF.

This chain connects TRBV2 to TRBJ2-7, with 12 nucleotides matching TRBD1. The J segment lost 4 bases and the V segment lost 4 bases, leaving 5 bases of the junction unmatched. The CDR3 sequence is 15 residues long. Germline CDR1 SNHLY, CDR2 FYNNEI. The CDR3 spells CASSGGQGARYEQYF. The DNA of the CDR3 is TGTGCCAGCAGTGGGGGACAGGGGGCGCGGTACGAGCAGTACTTC.

V is TRBV7-6 and J is TRBJ2-1, with TRBD2 matching 9 bases. In germline, CDR1 is SGHVS, CDR2 FNYEAQ. The CDR3 covers 15 residues. The J segment lost 5 bases and the V segment lost 1 base, leaving 3 bases of the junction unmatched. The CDR3 sequence: CASSLGLAGHNEQFF. The CDR3 DNA reads as TGTGCCAGCAGCTTAGGGCTAGCGGGGCACAATGAGCAGTTCTTC.

Of note for this clone: Mismatch with germline at one junction end may stem from a read error. The gene calls are TRBV7-7 and TRBJ1-1, with D hard to call. This CDR3 is 12 amino acids long. Germline CDR1 SSHAT, CDR2 FNYEAQ (reference sequence). The CDR3 nucleotides read TGTGCTAGCAGCTTTCACAGCACTGAAGCTTTCTTT. As protein: CASSFHSTEAFF.

The V call is TRBV4-1, the J call TRBJ1-1, with 7 bases fitting TRBD1. CDR1 and CDR2 (germline): MGHRA, YSYEKL. The CDR3 extends over 16 amino acids. V shed 3 bases and J 1 base; nucleotides not matched to a gene: 8. The CDR3 protein is CASSQPHRGQNTEAFF. The CDR3 nucleotides read TGCGCCAGCAGCCAGCCCCACAGGGGCCAGAACACTGAAGCTTTCTTT.

J is TRBJ2-1 and V is TRBV6-1, with a tentative D call TRBD2 (5 bases). The CDR3 extends over 15 amino acids. The V end was cut by 0 bases, the J end by 2 bases, with 8 bases between. Germline lookup yields CDR1 MNHNS and CDR2 SASEGT. CDR3 amino acids: CASSEAGATYNEQFF. Written as DNA, the CDR3 is TGTGCCAGCAGTGAAGCGGGAGCTACCTACAATGAGCAGTTCTTC.

The rearrangement joins TRBV5-1 to TRBJ1-6; possibly TRBD1 for D (6 bases). Looked up from germline, CDR1 is SGHRS and CDR2 is YFSETQ. The V end was cut by 4 bases, the J end by 8 bases, with 13 bases between. The CDR3 is 14 residues long. The CDR3 protein is CASSQGPGDSPLHF. CDR3 nucleotide sequence: TGCGCCAGCAGCCAGGGACCAGGGGATTCACCCCTCCACTTT.

This clone was seen once. The chain combines TRBV7-2 with TRBJ2-3, with a weak D call TRBD1 (5 bases). Deletions cut 7 bases from V and 3 bases from J, with 11 bases between. From germline, CDR1 is SGHTA and CDR2 FQGNSA. CDR3 length: 13 amino acids. The CDR3 spells CASIIAGTDTQYF. CDR3 coding DNA: TGTGCCAGCATCATTGCAGGGACAGATACGCAGTATTTT.

The genes are TRBV27 and TRBJ2-3; maybe TRBD2 (6 bases). The CDR3 length is 15 residues. Germline V gives CDR1 MNHEY, CDR2 SMNVEV (reference sequence). Trimming took off 7 bases at V and 0 bases at J, with 14 bases between the two ends. CDR3 sequence: CASTRDSSSTDTQYF. For the CDR3, the DNA is TGTGCCAGCACTCGGGACTCCTCTAGCACAGATACGCAGTATTTT.

This clone was picked up one time. This sequence joins TRBV5-1 and TRBJ1-1; D uncertain. There are 13 residues in the CDR3. Trimming shortened V by 2 bases and J by 2 bases, and 7 bases separated the two germline ends. Per the germline V gene, CDR1 is SGHRS and CDR2 is YFSETQ. The CDR3 spells CASSFDRNTEAFF. CDR3 coding DNA: TGCGCCAGCAGCTTTGATAGAAACACTGAAGCTTTCTTT.

The CDR3 DNA sequence: TGTGCCAGCAGTTTCGGGCAGGGGTTTAATGAAAAACTGTTTTTT. This codes for CASSFGQGFNEKLFF. The rearrangement joins TRBV27 to TRBJ1-4; weak D call: TRBD1 (6 bases). The CDR3 has 15 residues. Germline values: CDR1 MNHEY, CDR2 SMNVEV (reference sequence). V gave up 3 bases and J gave up 4 bases, with 12 bases separating them.

The gene calls are TRBV13 and TRBJ2-3, with a tentative D call TRBD2 (5 bases). The CDR3 has 13 amino acids. Germline CDR1 PRHDT, CDR2 FYEKMQ (reference sequence). The V and J ends lost 6 bases and 2 bases respectively, with 9 bases between them. CDR3 sequence (DNA): TGTGCCAGCAGTCGAGCGGACACAGATACGCAGTATTTT. It yields the protein CASSRADTDTQYF. Combining the CDR3 with reference TRBV13 and TRBJ2-3 gives the whole variable domain AAGVIQSPRHLIKEKRETATLKCYPIPRHDTVYWYQQGPGQDPQFLISFYEKMQSDKGSIPDRFSAQQFSDYHSELNMSSLELGDSALYFCASSRADTDTQYFGPGTRLTVL.

This clone was picked up one time. The chain joins TRBV5-6 to TRBJ2-5; 15 bases line up with TRBD2. The DNA matches TRBJ2-7 better at its end, which makes the J call doubtful. CDR1 and CDR2 from the germline V gene are SGHDT and YYEEEE. The CDR3 extends over 17 amino acids. The CDR3: CASSPRTSGRARYEQYF. The CDR3 DNA is TGTGCCAGCAGCCCCAGGACTAGCGGGAGGGCACGCTACGAGCAGTACTTC.

The V and J genes are TRBV7-4 and TRBJ2-7; D uncertain. V was shortened by 7 bases and J by 3 bases, with 13 bases between the two germline ends. CDR1 SGHVT and CDR2 SQSDAQ come from the germline V gene. The CDR3 spans 13 residues. CDR3 coding DNA: TGTGCCAGCAACCCTACTCCATACTACGAGCAGTACTTC. Its protein is CASNPTPYYEQYF.

The CDR3: CASSLEAAYEQYF. The DNA of the CDR3 is TGTGCCAGCAGCTTAGAAGCGGCCTACGAGCAGTACTTC. This chain links TRBV7-9 with TRBJ2-7, with D tentatively TRBD2 (5 bases). The length of the CDR3 is 13 residues. The V end lost 1 base, the J end lost 2 bases, and 6 bases lay between the germline ends. Germline values: CDR1 SEHNR, CDR2 FQNEAQ (reference sequence).

This chain uses TRBV9 with TRBJ2-3; possibly TRBD1 for D (6 bases). V was shortened by 3 bases and J by 6 bases, with 8 bases between the two germline ends. The CDR3 totals 12 residues. Germline V gives CDR1 SGDLS, CDR2 YYNGEE. In DNA form, the CDR3 reads TGTGCCAGCAGCGACGACAGGGATACGCAGTATTTT. Its translation is CASSDDRDTQYF.

V gene TRBV6-5 combines with J gene TRBJ2-1, with D tentatively TRBD2 (6 bases). Germline CDR1 MNHEY, CDR2 SVGAGI. The CDR3 has 16 residues. Trimming took off 2 bases at V and 12 bases at J, with 23 bases between the two ends. The CDR3 region has the DNA TGTGCCAGCAGTTACGGGCCAGCGGGTGGGGCCCAGGGGCAGTTCTTC. Protein product: CASSYGPAGGAQGQFF.